This T cell receptor beta chain was recorded in a study of blood T cell repertoires in COVID-19 (dated by TCRdb to between 2020 and 2021). Describing the broader study: Collaborator samples came from the United States, Italy and Spain and covered acute and convalescent phases of COVID-19. A freely available public database, intended as a resource for researchers studying the immune response to SARS-CoV-2, is where the repertoires were released. Nearly every sample came with metadata listing a de-identified subject ID, COVID-19 status, age in years and sex. Deeply sampled blood TCRbeta repertoires from subjects exposed to, actively infected with, or recovered from COVID-19 were included in the dataset. The samples were drawn from two sources: the first 160 participants of the ongoing ImmuneRACE study, and 1,254 subjects contributed by 6 global collaborators. The prospective study material was composed of cDNA or gDNA derived from T cells, B-cell-depleted T cells, or PBMCs. Where available, HLA class I and class II types were obtained from metadata supplied by the sample provider rather than from assay-based typing.

The immunoSEQ Assay, a bias-controlled multiplex PCR, was used to amplify TCRbeta CDR3 regions from genomic DNA. The published analysis was carried out like this. Within the assay, amplification of reference gene primers was used to estimate how many nucleated cells each sample contained. To quantify the absolute abundance of each unique TCRbeta CDR3 rearrangement, sequence reads were collapsed and filtered. Productive Simpson clonality was computed per sample as the square root of Simpson's diversity index over productive rearrangements. The table comes from immuneACCESS by way of TCRdb, which keeps in-frame sequences with V and J called. Part of the clones is missing from these tables; in studies checked, under half for an unresolved V gene and the rest for unknown reasons. V, J and clone size derive from that table, while D and trimming were established from the DNA sequence. This sample comprises 240,000 or so clones, around 90% of them detected only once. The leading ten clones occupy less than 0.9% of the sample.

In the prospective study, participants were roughly 18 to 100 years old, resided in about two dozen geographic areas of the United States, and were enrolled through a virtual design. In the prospective study, cohorts were assigned on the basis of participant-reported clinical history obtained from a screening survey and a study questionnaire. A participant counted as exposed if, within 2 weeks of entering the study, that participant had been in contact with someone who had a PCR-confirmed or clinician-diagnosed COVID-19 case. Mobile phlebotomists in the prospective study collected whole blood, serum and a nasopharyngeal or oropharyngeal swab from every participant. Over a 2-month period, participants in the prospective study had the option of providing additional blood draws and questionnaires. Prospective study blood samples were shipped either frozen or at room temperature before DNA extraction.

General conclusions and limits of the study: Clinical and demographic metadata were provided uncurated, with the amount varying by source and participant.

Sequences SGHRS (CDR1) and YFSETQ (CDR2) are obtained from the germline V gene. At the junction V is shortened by 4 bases and J by 2 bases; bases outside the gene matches: 5. Taken from cysteine to phenylalanine, the CDR3 has 16 residues. The sequence is cut down to CDR3 DNA, 48 bases in frame from base 1. A word on this clone: The specificity of this receptor is unknown. There are no base qualities to consult, and no much larger clone falls within one base.

The sequence derives from a man over 45 who had been exposed to COVID-19. The sequence joins TRBV5-1 to TRBJ2-3; TRBD2 aligns with 12 central bases. Sequences were obtained from PBMCs or T cells enriched from blood (not recorded which). The CDR3 sequence is CASSPGLAGITDTQYF. The DNA sequence is given as TGCGCCAGCAGCCCGGGACTAGCGGGTATCACAGATACGCAGTATTTT. The variable domain in full, with residues beyond the CDR3 obtained from the reference TRBV5-1 and TRBJ2-3 genes, is KAGVTQTPRYLIKTRGQQVTLSCSPISGHRSVSWYQQTPGQGLQFLFEYFSETQRNKGNFPGRFSGRQFSNSRSEMNVSTLELGDSALYLCASSPGLAGITDTQYFGPGTRLTVL.